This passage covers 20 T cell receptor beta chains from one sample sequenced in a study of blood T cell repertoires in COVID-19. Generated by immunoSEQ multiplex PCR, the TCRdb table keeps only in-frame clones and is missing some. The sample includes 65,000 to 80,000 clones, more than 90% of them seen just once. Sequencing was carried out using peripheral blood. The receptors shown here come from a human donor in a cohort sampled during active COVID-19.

As DNA, the CDR3 is TGTGCCAGCAGTTTGAACGGAGCCTACGAGCAGTACTTC. This sequence encodes CASSLNGAYEQYF. The chain joins TRBV12-3 or TRBV12-4 to TRBJ2-7; no definite D call. The V end was cut by 3 bases, the J end by 2 bases, with 8 bases between. This CDR3 has 13 residues.

In DNA, the CDR3 is TGCGCCAGCAGGTTTGGCAGGGAGAACACTGAAGCTTTCTTT. Translating it yields CASRFGRENTEAFF. The chain uses TRBV5-1 and TRBJ1-1; tentatively, D is TRBD1 (5 bases). The length of the CDR3 is 14 residues. V was trimmed by 5 bases and J by 1 base, leaving 12 bases between them. CDR1 SGHRS and CDR2 YFSETQ come from the germline V gene.

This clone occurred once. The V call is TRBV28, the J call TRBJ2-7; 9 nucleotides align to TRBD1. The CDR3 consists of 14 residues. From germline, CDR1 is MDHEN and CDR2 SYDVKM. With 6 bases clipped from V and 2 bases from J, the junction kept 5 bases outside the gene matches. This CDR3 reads CASSSGTGTYEQYF. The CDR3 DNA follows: TGTGCCAGCAGCTCCGGGACAGGGACCTACGAGCAGTACTTC.

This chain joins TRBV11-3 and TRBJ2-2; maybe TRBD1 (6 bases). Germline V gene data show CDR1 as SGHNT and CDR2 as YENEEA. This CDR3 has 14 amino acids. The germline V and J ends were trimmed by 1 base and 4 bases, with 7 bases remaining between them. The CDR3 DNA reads TGTGCCAGCAGCTTAGGGGGGCGCACCGGGGAGCTGTTTTTT. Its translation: CASSLGGRTGELFF.

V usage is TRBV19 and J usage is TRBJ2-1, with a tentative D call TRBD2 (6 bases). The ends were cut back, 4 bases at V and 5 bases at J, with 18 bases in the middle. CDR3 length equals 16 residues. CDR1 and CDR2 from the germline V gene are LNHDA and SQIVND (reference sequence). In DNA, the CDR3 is TGTGCCAGTAGTAACGAAAGGGGACTCCTCGACAATGAGCAGTTCTTC. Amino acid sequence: CASSNERGLLDNEQFF.

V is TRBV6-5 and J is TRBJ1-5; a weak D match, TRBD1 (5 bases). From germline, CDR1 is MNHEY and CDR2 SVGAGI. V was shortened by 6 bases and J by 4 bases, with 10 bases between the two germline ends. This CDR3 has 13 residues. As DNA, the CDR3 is TGTGCCAGCAGCACAGGTCAGAATCAGCCCCAGCATTTT. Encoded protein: CASSTGQNQPQHF.

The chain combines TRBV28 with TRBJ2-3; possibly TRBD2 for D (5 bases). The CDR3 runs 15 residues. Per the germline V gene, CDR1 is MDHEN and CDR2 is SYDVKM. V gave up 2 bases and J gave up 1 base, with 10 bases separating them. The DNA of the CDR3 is TGTGCCAGCAGTTTAGAGGGAGAGGGCACAGATACGCAGTATTTT. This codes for CASSLEGEGTDTQYF.

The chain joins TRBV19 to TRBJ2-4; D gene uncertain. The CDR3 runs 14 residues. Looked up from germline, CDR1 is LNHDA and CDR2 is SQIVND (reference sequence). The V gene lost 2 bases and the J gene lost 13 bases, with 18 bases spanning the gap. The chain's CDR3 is CASSIRLVSEEQYF. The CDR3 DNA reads TGTGCCAGTAGTATAAGGCTGGTCTCCGAGGAGCAGTACTTC.

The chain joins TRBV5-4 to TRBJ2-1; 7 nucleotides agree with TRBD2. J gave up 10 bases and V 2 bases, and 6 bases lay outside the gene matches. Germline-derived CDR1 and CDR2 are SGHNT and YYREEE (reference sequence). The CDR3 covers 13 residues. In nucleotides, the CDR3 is TGTGCCAGCAGCTTTAGCGGGCGAGGAGAGCAGTTCTTC. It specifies CASSFSGRGEQFF.

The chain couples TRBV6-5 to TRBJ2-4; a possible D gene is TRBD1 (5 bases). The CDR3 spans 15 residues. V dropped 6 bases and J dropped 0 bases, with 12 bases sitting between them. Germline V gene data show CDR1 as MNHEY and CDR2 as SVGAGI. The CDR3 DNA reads TGTGCCAGCAGAACGACAGTTTTAGCCAAAAACATTCAGTACTTC. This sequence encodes CASRTTVLAKNIQYF.

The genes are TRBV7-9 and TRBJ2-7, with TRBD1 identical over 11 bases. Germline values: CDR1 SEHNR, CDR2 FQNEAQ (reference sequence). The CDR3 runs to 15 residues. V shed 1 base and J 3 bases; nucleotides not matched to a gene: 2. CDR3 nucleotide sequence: TGTGCCAGCAGCTTAGTCGGGACAGGGGGCTACGAGCAGTACTTC. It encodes CASSLVGTGGYEQYF.

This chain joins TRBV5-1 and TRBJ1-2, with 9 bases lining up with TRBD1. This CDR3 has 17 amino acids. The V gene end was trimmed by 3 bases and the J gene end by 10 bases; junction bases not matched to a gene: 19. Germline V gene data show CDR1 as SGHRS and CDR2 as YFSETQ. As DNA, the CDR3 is TGCGCCAGCAGCTCAATACCGAGCCGGGACAGGGCCTGGAACTACACCTTC. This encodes CASSSIPSRDRAWNYTF.

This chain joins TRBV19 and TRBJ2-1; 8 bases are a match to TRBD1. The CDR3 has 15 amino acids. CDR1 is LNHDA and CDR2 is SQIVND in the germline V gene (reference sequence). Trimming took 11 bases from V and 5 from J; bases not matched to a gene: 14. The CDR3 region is CAPKKAGQEDNEQFF. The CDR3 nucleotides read TGTGCCCCAAAAAAGGCGGGACAGGAGGACAATGAGCAGTTCTTC.

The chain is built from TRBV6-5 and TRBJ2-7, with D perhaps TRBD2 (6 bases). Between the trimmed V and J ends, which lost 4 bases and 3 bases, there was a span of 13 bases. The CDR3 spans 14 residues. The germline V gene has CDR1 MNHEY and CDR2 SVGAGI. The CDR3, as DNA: TGTGCCAGCAGTTCGGGGGTTTGGGGCTACGAGCAGTACTTC. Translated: CASSSGVWGYEQYF.

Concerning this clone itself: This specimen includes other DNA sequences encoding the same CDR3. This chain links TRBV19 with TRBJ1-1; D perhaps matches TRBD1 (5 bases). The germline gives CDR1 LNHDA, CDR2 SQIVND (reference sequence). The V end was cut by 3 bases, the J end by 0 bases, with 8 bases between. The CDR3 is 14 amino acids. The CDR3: CASSITGMNTEAFF. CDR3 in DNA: TGTGCCAGTAGTATTACAGGTATGAACACTGAAGCTTTCTTT.

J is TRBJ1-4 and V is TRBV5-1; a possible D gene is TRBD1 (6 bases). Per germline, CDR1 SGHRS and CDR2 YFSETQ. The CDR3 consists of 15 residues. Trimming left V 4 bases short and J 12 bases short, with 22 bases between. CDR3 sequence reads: CASSEQGALGVELFF. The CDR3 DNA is TGCGCCAGCAGCGAACAGGGTGCTTTAGGGGTGGAACTGTTTTTT. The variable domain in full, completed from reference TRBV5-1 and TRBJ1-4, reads KAGVTQTPRYLIKTRGQQVTLSCSPISGHRSVSWYQQTPGQGLQFLFEYFSETQRNKGNFPGRFSGRQFSNSRSEMNVSTLELGDSALYLCASSEQGALGVELFFGSGTQLSVL.

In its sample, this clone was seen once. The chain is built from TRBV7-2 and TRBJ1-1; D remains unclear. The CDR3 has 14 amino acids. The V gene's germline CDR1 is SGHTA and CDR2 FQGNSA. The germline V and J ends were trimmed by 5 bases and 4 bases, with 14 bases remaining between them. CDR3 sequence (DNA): TGTGCCAGCAGCCCAAGCCCGGGAATCACTGAAGCTTTCTTT. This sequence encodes CASSPSPGITEAFF. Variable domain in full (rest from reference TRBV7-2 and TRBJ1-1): GAGVSQSPSNKVTEKGKDVELRCDPISGHTALYWYRQSLGQGLEFLIYFQGNSAPDKSGLPSDRFSAERTGGSVSTLTIQRTQQEDSAVYLCASSPSPGITEAFFGQGTRLTVV.

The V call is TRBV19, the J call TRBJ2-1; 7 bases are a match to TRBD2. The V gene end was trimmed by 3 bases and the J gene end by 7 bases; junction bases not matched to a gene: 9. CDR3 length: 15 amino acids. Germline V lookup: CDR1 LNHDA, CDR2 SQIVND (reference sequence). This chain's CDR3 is CASSMVFRAGNEQFF. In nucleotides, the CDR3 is TGTGCCAGTAGTATGGTGTTTCGAGCGGGGAATGAGCAGTTCTTC.

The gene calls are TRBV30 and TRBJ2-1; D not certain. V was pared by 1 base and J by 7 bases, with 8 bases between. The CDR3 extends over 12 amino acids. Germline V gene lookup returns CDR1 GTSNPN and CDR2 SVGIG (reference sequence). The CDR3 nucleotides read TGTGCCTGGAGTGGAGGCTGGAATGAGCAGTTCTTC. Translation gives CAWSGGWNEQFF.

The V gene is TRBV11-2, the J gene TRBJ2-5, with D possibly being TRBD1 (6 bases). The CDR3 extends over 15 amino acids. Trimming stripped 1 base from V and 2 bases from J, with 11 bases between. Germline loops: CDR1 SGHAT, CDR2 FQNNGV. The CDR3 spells CASSLGTGRQETQYF. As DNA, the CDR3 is TGTGCCAGCAGCTTAGGTACAGGGCGGCAAGAGACCCAGTACTTC.